This TCR beta chain was sequenced during a study of neurological immune-mediated disorders. TCRdb processed the 5' RACE reads anew with MiXCR; each CDR3 protein has one entry. The profile shows thousands of distinct CDR3 sequences, less than 25% of them singletons. Germline V gene lookup returns CDR1 SGHRS and CDR2 YFSETQ. V lost 0 bases, J lost 3 bases, and 9 bases lay in between. The CDR3 is 15 residues long. The sorted libraries involved the use of 750,000 to 1,000,000 CD4+ or CD8+ T cells. This clonotype was seen many times. Material: CD8+ T cells from blood. The clonotype was recovered from an older woman with HTLV-1-associated myelopathy (HAM/TSP). This chain connects TRBV5-1 to TRBJ1-4, with D possibly being TRBD1 (6 bases). The CDR3 spells CASSLAGGPNEKLFF. The CDR3, as DNA: TGCGCCAGCAGCTTGGCGGGGGGCCCTAATGAAAAACTGTTTTTT. Full variable domain (rest looked up from reference TRBV5-1 and TRBJ1-4): KAGVTQTPRYLIKTRGQQVTLSCSPISGHRSVSWYQQTPGQGLQFLFEYFSETQRNKGNFPGRFSGRQFSNSRSEMNVSTLELGDSALYLCASSLAGGPNEKLFFGSGTQLSVL.